This is a list of T cell receptor beta chains from one sample in a study of identical twins. TCRdb redid the calling of the 5' RACE reads with MiXCR, one entry per CDR3 protein. The table shows about 220,000 distinct CDR3 sequences, with approximately 7.3% occurring only once. The sample was also linked to a second study, of yellow fever vaccine responses in identical twins.

The sequenced material came from CD8+ T cells sorted from blood. Receptors originate from a young woman in good health. Each CDR3 is given with its conserved first and last residue. Each record gives: J gene, clone size, V gene, D gene, CDR3 protein, CDR3 DNA. The D gene is left open where the match is weak. Part of the rows lack a size; the others show once, few, many or a class for expanded clones.

j_gene: TRBJ2-1
abundance: -
v_gene: TRBV3-1
d_gene: TRBD2
CDR3aa: CASSQDSGSAYNEQFF
CDR3nt: TGTGCCAGCAGCCAAGACAGCGGGAGCGCCTACAATGAGCAGTTCTTC

j_gene: TRBJ2-3
abundance: few
v_gene: TRBV2
d_gene: -
CDR3aa: CASRETESTDTQYF
CDR3nt: TGTGCCAGCCGGGAGACGGAATCCACAGATACGCAGTATTTT

j_gene: TRBJ1-1
abundance: -
v_gene: TRBV7-9
d_gene: -
CDR3aa: CASSLRTYTNTEAFF
CDR3nt: TGTGCCAGCAGCTTGCGGACGTACACCAACACTGAAGCTTTCTTT

j_gene: TRBJ2-7
abundance: few
v_gene: TRBV4-1
d_gene: -
CDR3aa: CASSQDRDDEQYF
CDR3nt: TGCGCCAGCAGCCAAGATCGAGACGACGAGCAGTACTTC

j_gene: TRBJ2-1
abundance: -
v_gene: TRBV3-1
d_gene: TRBD2
CDR3aa: CASSQDISGWYNEQFF
CDR3nt: TGTGCCAGCAGCCAAGACATTAGCGGGTGGTACAATGAGCAGTTCTTC

j_gene: TRBJ2-1
abundance: many
v_gene: TRBV3-1
d_gene: -
CDR3aa: CASSPFSGTDLSYNEQFF
CDR3nt: TGTGCCAGCAGCCCCTTTTCGGGGACCGACCTATCCTACAATGAGCAGTTCTTC

j_gene: TRBJ1-2
abundance: many
v_gene: TRBV12-3/TRBV12-4
d_gene: TRBD1
CDR3aa: CASKTGGNYGYTF
CDR3nt: TGTGCCAGCAAGACAGGGGGGAACTATGGCTACACCTTC

j_gene: TRBJ1-2
abundance: few
v_gene: TRBV28
d_gene: -
CDR3aa: CASSLDPGINYGYTF
CDR3nt: TGTGCCAGCAGTCTTGACCCGGGGATAAACTATGGCTACACCTTC

j_gene: TRBJ2-5
abundance: many
v_gene: TRBV7-2
d_gene: -
CDR3aa: CASSLGRQQETQYF
CDR3nt: TGTGCCAGCAGCCTCGGACGGCAACAAGAGACCCAGTACTTC

j_gene: TRBJ2-5
abundance: few
v_gene: TRBV6-1
d_gene: TRBD2
CDR3aa: CASSEEGLAVETQYF
CDR3nt: TGTGCCAGCAGTGAAGAGGGACTAGCGGTAGAGACCCAGTACTTC

j_gene: TRBJ2-5
abundance: -
v_gene: TRBV5-1
d_gene: -
CDR3aa: CASSLAWQGKETQYF
CDR3nt: TGCGCCAGCAGCTTGGCCTGGCAGGGTAAAGAGACCCAGTACTTC

j_gene: TRBJ1-4
abundance: many
v_gene: TRBV4-1
d_gene: TRBD1
CDR3aa: CASSLRDRGNEKLFF
CDR3nt: TGCGCCAGCAGCCTCCGGGACAGGGGAAATGAAAAACTGTTTTTT

j_gene: TRBJ1-1
abundance: many
v_gene: TRBV4-1
d_gene: -
CDR3aa: CASSGGGVNTEAFF
CDR3nt: TGCGCCAGCAGCGGAGGGGGGGTGAACACTGAAGCTTTCTTT

j_gene: TRBJ1-5
abundance: -
v_gene: TRBV20-1
d_gene: -
CDR3aa: CSARDRGGRQPQHF
CDR3nt: TGCAGTGCTAGAGATAGGGGGGGAAGGCAGCCCCAGCATTTT

j_gene: TRBJ2-7
abundance: -
v_gene: TRBV11-2
d_gene: -
CDR3aa: CASSLDTGRYEQYF
CDR3nt: TGTGCCAGCAGCTTAGACACCGGACGATACGAGCAGTACTTC

j_gene: TRBJ2-7
abundance: -
v_gene: TRBV4-1
d_gene: -
CDR3aa: CASSQVLARSYEQYF
CDR3nt: TGCGCCAGCAGCCAAGTGCTGGCCCGCTCCTACGAGCAGTACTTC

j_gene: TRBJ2-1
abundance: -
v_gene: TRBV9
d_gene: -
CDR3aa: CASSVNGVEQFF
CDR3nt: TGTGCCAGCAGCGTAAACGGTGTTGAGCAGTTCTTC

j_gene: TRBJ1-5
abundance: many
v_gene: TRBV29-1
d_gene: TRBD1
CDR3aa: CSVETGGNNQPQHF
CDR3nt: TGCAGCGTGGAGACAGGGGGGAACAATCAGCCCCAGCATTTT

j_gene: TRBJ2-5
abundance: -
v_gene: TRBV4-2
d_gene: -
CDR3aa: CASGPWVRRGETQYF
CDR3nt: TGTGCCAGCGGCCCTTGGGTCCGTCGAGGGGAGACCCAGTACTTC

j_gene: TRBJ2-7
abundance: -
v_gene: TRBV7-8
d_gene: TRBD2
CDR3aa: CASSLLSGRYEQYF
CDR3nt: TGTGCCAGCAGCCTACTTAGCGGGAGGTACGAGCAGTACTTC

j_gene: TRBJ2-1
abundance: -
v_gene: TRBV11-2
d_gene: TRBD1
CDR3aa: CASSIGQGDPRYNEQFF
CDR3nt: TGTGCCAGCAGCATCGGACAGGGGGACCCTCGGTACAATGAGCAGTTCTTC

j_gene: TRBJ2-7
abundance: many
v_gene: TRBV12-3/TRBV12-4
d_gene: -
CDR3aa: CASSSSLEQYF
CDR3nt: TGTGCCAGCAGTTCCTCTCTAGAGCAGTACTTC

j_gene: TRBJ2-1
abundance: many
v_gene: TRBV27
d_gene: -
CDR3aa: CASSLGREDEQFF
CDR3nt: TGTGCCAGCAGTTTAGGTCGTGAGGATGAGCAGTTCTTC

j_gene: TRBJ1-3
abundance: -
v_gene: TRBV7-9
d_gene: -
CDR3aa: CASSHGTSGNTIYF
CDR3nt: TGTGCCAGCAGCCATGGCACCTCTGGAAATACCATATATTTT

j_gene: TRBJ2-1
abundance: -
v_gene: TRBV20-1
d_gene: -
CDR3aa: CSARDGAVSYNEQFF
CDR3nt: TGCAGTGCTAGAGACGGTGCGGTGTCCTACAATGAGCAGTTCTTC

j_gene: TRBJ2-5
abundance: few
v_gene: TRBV7-9
d_gene: TRBD2
CDR3aa: CASSSSSGNIRETQYF
CDR3nt: TGTGCCAGCAGCTCCTCTAGCGGGAATATCCGAGAGACCCAGTACTTC

j_gene: TRBJ2-1
abundance: many
v_gene: TRBV10-3
d_gene: -
CDR3aa: CAISDAGQGTNNEQFF
CDR3nt: TGTGCCATCAGTGACGCGGGGCAGGGGACGAACAATGAGCAGTTCTTC

j_gene: TRBJ2-2
abundance: many
v_gene: TRBV3-1
d_gene: TRBD2
CDR3aa: CASSLRTSGTGELFF
CDR3nt: TGTGCCAGCAGCCTCCGGACTAGCGGTACCGGGGAGCTGTTTTTT

j_gene: TRBJ2-3
abundance: few
v_gene: TRBV6-5
d_gene: TRBD2
CDR3aa: CASSYGPLAGTMTLDTQYF
CDR3nt: TGTGCCAGCAGTTACGGGCCGCTCGCCGGGACTATGACTTTGGATACGCAGTATTTT